A selection of T cell receptor beta chains follows, all from one sample in a study of T cell changes during pregnancy in multiple sclerosis. The table came from immunoSEQ multiplex PCR; TCRdb's copy has only in-frame clones and leaves some out. The profile covers about 72,000 clones, with 90% to 95% appearing a single time and 0.7% taken by the ten largest. The material was peripheral blood, obtained in the third trimester of pregnancy. The receptors here all came from a female donor in good health, enrolled as a control in a pregnancy study. The CDR3 runs from the conserved cysteine through the conserved F or W. The D gene is left open where the match is weak. Clone size appears in some rows only: once, few, many, or a class for an expanded clone.

v_call: TRBV19
clone_size: -
d_call: TRBD2
j_call: TRBJ2-3
cdr3_aa: CASSMTSGSTDTQYF
cdr3_nt: TGTGCCAGTAGTATGACTAGCGGGAGCACAGATACGCAGTATTTT

v_call: TRBV7-8
clone_size: few
d_call: TRBD1
j_call: TRBJ1-2
cdr3_aa: CASSPDLKPKTGGYGYTF
cdr3_nt: TGTGCCAGCAGCCCCGATCTTAAGCCGAAGACAGGGGGCTATGGCTACACCTTC

v_call: TRBV15
clone_size: -
d_call: TRBD1
j_call: TRBJ2-7
cdr3_aa: CATSRDHQGARYEQYF
cdr3_nt: TGTGCCACCAGCAGAGATCATCAGGGGGCTAGATACGAGCAGTACTTC

v_call: TRBV7-9
clone_size: -
d_call: -
j_call: TRBJ1-1
cdr3_aa: CASSFPWGGRKATEAFF
cdr3_nt: TGTGCCAGCAGCTTTCCTTGGGGGGGGCGGAAGGCGACTGAAGCTTTCTTT

v_call: TRBV6-1
clone_size: -
d_call: TRBD1
j_call: TRBJ2-2
cdr3_aa: CASKYWDSPGGELFF
cdr3_nt: TGTGCCAGCAAATATTGGGACAGTCCTGGCGGGGAGCTGTTTTTT

v_call: TRBV18
clone_size: -
d_call: TRBD1
j_call: TRBJ1-5
cdr3_aa: CASSPQLRDRQRQHF
cdr3_nt: TGTGCCAGCTCACCACAACTCCGGGACAGGCAACGCCAGCATTTT

v_call: TRBV19
clone_size: -
d_call: TRBD1
j_call: TRBJ1-5
cdr3_aa: CASSAAGTGGHQPQHF
cdr3_nt: TGTGCCAGTAGTGCGGCCGGGACAGGGGGTCATCAGCCCCAGCATTTT

v_call: TRBV5-1
clone_size: -
d_call: -
j_call: TRBJ2-5
cdr3_aa: CASRLATLPRETQYF
cdr3_nt: TGCGCCAGCAGGTTGGCTACCCTCCCAAGAGAGACCCAGTACTTC

v_call: TRBV5-1
clone_size: -
d_call: -
j_call: TRBJ2-7
cdr3_aa: CASSGQGYEQYF
cdr3_nt: TGCGCCAGCAGCGGGCAGGGGTACGAGCAGTACTTC

v_call: TRBV5-8
clone_size: -
d_call: -
j_call: TRBJ2-7
cdr3_aa: CASSLGQVYEQYF
cdr3_nt: TGTGCCAGCAGCTTGGGACAGGTCTACGAGCAGTACTTC

v_call: TRBV6-4
clone_size: -
d_call: TRBD1
j_call: TRBJ2-2
cdr3_aa: CASSGTGENTGELFF
cdr3_nt: TGTGCCAGCAGTGGGACAGGGGAAAACACCGGGGAGCTGTTTTTT

v_call: TRBV6-5
clone_size: few
d_call: TRBD1
j_call: TRBJ1-1
cdr3_aa: CASSLQGMNTEAFF
cdr3_nt: TGTGCCAGCAGCCTACAGGGGATGAACACTGAAGCTTTCTTT

v_call: TRBV28
clone_size: -
d_call: -
j_call: TRBJ1-2
cdr3_aa: CASSLQQGLDGYTF
cdr3_nt: TGTGCCAGCAGTCTCCAGCAGGGTCTGGATGGCTACACCTTC

v_call: TRBV11-2
clone_size: -
d_call: TRBD1
j_call: TRBJ1-3
cdr3_aa: CASSLGPRGSGNTIYF
cdr3_nt: TGTGCCAGCAGCTTAGGCCCCAGGGGGTCTGGAAACACCATATATTTT

v_call: TRBV11-3
clone_size: -
d_call: -
j_call: TRBJ1-1
cdr3_aa: CASSLVGAAEAFF
cdr3_nt: TGTGCCAGCAGCTTAGTGGGGGCTGCAGAGGCTTTCTTT

v_call: TRBV6-5
clone_size: -
d_call: -
j_call: TRBJ1-3
cdr3_aa: CASSYDVSRVGNTIYF
cdr3_nt: TGTGCCAGCAGTTACGATGTAAGCCGAGTTGGAAACACCATATATTTT

v_call: TRBV29-1
clone_size: -
d_call: TRBD2
j_call: TRBJ2-1
cdr3_aa: CSAVAGTNEQFF
cdr3_nt: TGCAGCGCCGTAGCGGGGACCAATGAGCAGTTCTTC

v_call: TRBV7-2
clone_size: -
d_call: -
j_call: TRBJ2-2
cdr3_aa: CASSSKTGTTGELFF
cdr3_nt: TGTGCCAGCAGCTCAAAGACAGGAACCACCGGGGAGCTGTTTTTT

v_call: TRBV4-1
clone_size: -
d_call: -
j_call: TRBJ1-3
cdr3_aa: CASSPRDKNTIYF
cdr3_nt: TGCGCCAGCAGCCCCCGGGACAAGAACACCATATATTTT

v_call: TRBV5-6
clone_size: -
d_call: -
j_call: TRBJ2-7
cdr3_aa: CASSLDGYDYEQYF
cdr3_nt: TGTGCCAGCAGCTTGGACGGGTACGACTACGAGCAGTACTTC

v_call: TRBV27
clone_size: -
d_call: -
j_call: TRBJ1-5
cdr3_aa: CASSLESQGDNQPQHF
cdr3_nt: TGTGCCAGCAGTTTGGAGTCGCAGGGCGACAATCAGCCCCAGCATTTT

v_call: TRBV18
clone_size: -
d_call: -
j_call: TRBJ2-5
cdr3_aa: CASSPRGETQYF
cdr3_nt: TGTGCCAGCTCACCAAGGGGGGAGACCCAGTACTTC

v_call: TRBV28
clone_size: -
d_call: TRBD1
j_call: TRBJ2-3
cdr3_aa: CASSAWDRITDTQYF
cdr3_nt: TGTGCCAGCAGTGCCTGGGACAGAATCACAGATACGCAGTATTTT